The 25 T cell receptor beta chains below all came from one sample that was sequenced in a study of control samples from healthy donors and cancer patients. Measured with immunoSEQ multiplex PCR; TCRdb has only the in-frame clones, and not every one. The data hold 90,000 to 150,000 clones, with roughly 90% observed a single time. Specimen: blood. All receptors derive from a man aged 45 to 65 in good health.

The V and J genes are TRBV11-2 and TRBJ1-1, with D perhaps TRBD1 (6 bases). Trimming cost V 5 bases and J 2 bases, with 9 bases left between them. The CDR3 contains 13 residues. CDR1 is SGHAT, CDR2 FQNNGV, per germline. As DNA, the CDR3 is TGTGCCAGCAGCCCGACAGGTAACACTGAAGCTTTCTTT. The encoded protein is CASSPTGNTEAFF.

The chain joins TRBV29-1 to TRBJ2-2, with TRBD1 identical over 7 bases. Per germline, CDR1 SQVTM and CDR2 ANQGSEA. The CDR3 is 14 amino acids. V lost 4 bases to trimming and J lost 5 bases; unmatched junction nucleotides: 7. This CDR3 reads CSVGGRGSTGELFF. Here the CDR3 DNA reads TGCAGCGTTGGTGGCAGGGGGTCGACCGGGGAGCTGTTTTTT.

V gene TRBV5-1 combines with J gene TRBJ1-6, with unresolved D. CDR3 size: 15 residues. V was clipped by 4 bases and J by 6 bases, with 14 bases between them. Germline lookup yields CDR1 SGHRS and CDR2 YFSETQ. DNA for the CDR3: TGCGCCAGCAGCCGGGCCGGGGTTCGTAATTCACCCCTCCACTTT. As protein: CASSRAGVRNSPLHF.

The chain links TRBV2 to TRBJ1-4, with 8 bases matching TRBD1. CDR3 length: 18 amino acids. Germline values: CDR1 SNHLY, CDR2 FYNNEI. V shed 6 bases and J 6 bases; nucleotides not matched to a gene: 18. The CDR3, as DNA: TGTGCCAGCAGCACTGACAGGGGAAAAGTATCAAGGGATGAAAAACTGTTTTTT. This gives the protein CASSTDRGKVSRDEKLFF.

The rearrangement uses TRBV6-5 and TRBJ1-1; 11 bases fit TRBD1. CDR1 and CDR2 from the germline V gene are MNHEY and SVGAGI. The V and J ends lost 2 bases and 4 bases, in that order; junction bases with no gene match: 6. The CDR3 totals 16 residues. CDR3 loop: CASSYADRGPRTEAFF. CDR3 in DNA: TGTGCCAGCAGTTACGCGGACAGGGGGCCTCGCACTGAAGCTTTCTTT.

The rearrangement joins TRBV29-1 to TRBJ2-3; D uncertain. V lost 6 bases and J 2 bases, leaving 12 bases between the germline ends. CDR3 length: 13 residues. CDR1 and CDR2 (germline): SQVTM, ANQGSEA. CDR3 amino acids: CSVTAPHTDTQYF. CDR3 nucleotide sequence: TGCAGCGTGACGGCTCCACACACAGATACGCAGTATTTT.

V and J are TRBV18 and TRBJ1-6, with 7 bases aligning to TRBD1. With 8 bases clipped from V and 0 bases from J, the junction kept 7 bases outside the gene matches. The CDR3 runs to 16 residues. CDR1 is KGHSH, CDR2 LQKENI, per germline. CDR3 amino acids: CASRGQTSSYNSPLHF. The CDR3 DNA sequence: TGTGCCAGCCGGGGACAGACCAGCTCCTATAATTCACCCCTCCACTTT.

The chain employs TRBV24-1 and TRBJ1-1; possibly TRBD1 for D (5 bases). This CDR3 is built from 14 residues. Germline assignment: CDR1 KGHDR and CDR2 SFDVKD. Trimming cost V 7 bases and J 1 base, with 12 bases left between them. The chain's CDR3 is CATSGVTGNTEAFF. The CDR3 DNA follows: TGTGCCACCAGCGGGGTTACAGGGAACACTGAAGCTTTCTTT.

The chain employs TRBV5-8 and TRBJ1-5, with a tentative D call TRBD1 (5 bases). The germline V gene encodes CDR1 SGHTS and CDR2 YDEGEE. The V gene lost 0 bases and the J gene lost 4 bases, with 14 bases spanning the gap. This CDR3 is built from 16 residues. Here the CDR3 reads CASSLVSGLYNQPQHF. The CDR3 DNA sequence: TGTGCCAGCAGCTTGGTTTCGGGACTCTATAATCAGCCCCAGCATTTT.

The CDR3 coding sequence is TGCGCCAGCAGCCTGTCATATGACACCGGGGAGCTGTTTTTT. Its translation: CASSLSYDTGELFF. V is TRBV5-1 and J is TRBJ2-2; D remains unclear. The CDR3 extends over 14 amino acids. From germline, CDR1 is SGHRS and CDR2 YFSETQ. Trimming cost V 4 bases and J 3 bases, with 10 bases left between them.

The chain recombines TRBV7-2 with TRBJ2-3; no reliable D call. Germline CDR1 and CDR2: SGHTA and FQGNSA. CDR3 length: 14 residues. V was trimmed by 5 bases and J by 1 base, leaving 10 bases between them. As DNA, the CDR3 is TGTGCCAGCAGCGCCTTTCGGGGCACAGATACGCAGTATTTT. Amino acids: CASSAFRGTDTQYF.

The gene calls are TRBV28 and TRBJ1-5; 10 bases align to TRBD1. The CDR3 is 18 amino acids. CDR1 and CDR2 (germline): MDHEN, SYDVKM. V was pared by 8 bases and J by 7 bases, with 20 bases of the junction left unmatched. CDR3 region: CASPPGTGVSYGVQPQHF. CDR3 bases: TGTGCCAGCCCCCCTGGGACAGGGGTGAGTTATGGTGTCCAGCCCCAGCATTTT.

The V and J genes are TRBV27 and TRBJ2-2; TRBD1 or TRBD2 may be the D gene (5 bases each). The CDR3 is 14 residues long. V gave up 6 bases and J gave up 6 bases, with 14 bases separating them. The germline gives CDR1 MNHEY, CDR2 SMNVEV (reference sequence). The CDR3, as DNA: TGTGCCAGCAGCTCGTGGGTGGGGGCCGGGGAGCTGTTTTTT. Its protein is CASSSWVGAGELFF.

This clone showed up just once. The chain is built from TRBV19 and TRBJ2-3, with 14 bases fitting TRBD2. The germline gives CDR1 LNHDA, CDR2 SQIVND (reference sequence). The CDR3 consists of 17 residues. The ends lost 8 bases at V and 0 bases at J; junction bases unmatched: 7. The CDR3 DNA reads as TGTGCCAGTGCCGGGACTAGCGGGGGCCCTAGCACAGATACGCAGTATTTT. It yields the protein CASAGTSGGPSTDTQYF.

The J gene is TRBJ1-1, the V gene TRBV6-5; no clear D. Germline V gives CDR1 MNHEY, CDR2 SVGAGI. Between the trimmed V and J ends, which lost 4 bases and 6 bases, there was a span of 15 bases. The CDR3 is 14 amino acids. The CDR3 region is CASSLTGSTSEAFF. The DNA of the CDR3 is TGTGCCAGCAGTTTGACGGGGTCCACCTCTGAAGCTTTCTTT.

The count of this clone is one. The rearrangement uses TRBV3-1 (or the pseudogene TRBV3-2) and TRBJ1-1; D not resolved. From germline, CDR1 is LGHDT and CDR2 YNNKEL (reference sequence). The CDR3 length is 14 residues. The germline V and J ends were trimmed by 6 bases and 3 bases, with 14 bases remaining between them. In DNA, the CDR3 is TGTGCCAGCAGTGCGGACGCCCGATACACTGAAGCTTTCTTT. It encodes CASSADARYTEAFF.

This chain links TRBV6-1 with TRBJ2-2; D gene ambiguous. CDR1 is MNHNS and CDR2 is SASEGT in the germline V gene. Trimming shortened V by 1 base and J by 3 bases, and 6 bases separated the two germline ends. The CDR3 runs to 14 residues. The DNA of the CDR3 is TGTGCCAGCAGTGAAGTAACCGACACCGGGGAGCTGTTTTTT. This gives the protein CASSEVTDTGELFF.

V gene TRBV3-1 (or the pseudogene TRBV3-2) combines with J gene TRBJ2-7; D remains unclear. Germline V gene lookup returns CDR1 LGHDT and CDR2 YNNKEL (reference sequence). The V and J ends lost 1 base and 0 bases respectively, with 10 bases between them. The CDR3 has 15 amino acids. CDR3 nucleotides: TGTGCCAGCAGCCAAGGGCTCACTTACTCCTACGAGCAGTACTTC. Its translation: CASSQGLTYSYEQYF.

This chain uses TRBV5-8 with TRBJ2-5; 10 bases are shared with TRBD1. The length of the CDR3 is 14 residues. In germline, CDR1 is SGHTS, CDR2 YDEGEE. J gave up 5 bases and V 3 bases, and 4 bases lay outside the gene matches. In nucleotides, the CDR3 is TGTGCCAGCAGCTCGAGGACAGGGGGTGAGACCCAGTACTTC. Protein: CASSSRTGGETQYF. Using reference TRBV5-8 and TRBJ2-5 for the parts outside the CDR3, the full variable domain is EAGVTQSPTHLIKTRGQQATLRCSPISGHTSVYWYQQALGLGLQFLLWYDEGEERNRGNFPPRFSGRQFPNYSSELNVNALELEDSALYLCASSSRTGGETQYFGPGTRLLVL.

This clone was picked up a small number of times. The rearrangement uses TRBV18 and TRBJ2-7; tentative D call: TRBD1 (6 bases). The CDR3 length is 15 residues. Germline CDR1 and CDR2: KGHSH and LQKENI. Trimming took off 5 bases at V and 0 bases at J, with 14 bases between the two ends. CDR3 protein: CASSSPRTDSYEQYF. The CDR3 region has the DNA TGTGCCAGCTCATCGCCTCGGACAGACTCCTACGAGCAGTACTTC.

The V gene is TRBV4-2, the J gene TRBJ2-5, with 13 positions matching TRBD2. Looked up from germline, CDR1 is LGHNA and CDR2 is YNFKEQ. This CDR3 has 16 residues. With 0 bases clipped from V and 4 bases from J, the junction kept 2 bases outside the gene matches. CDR3 DNA: TGTGCCAGCAGCCAAGATAGGACTAGCGGGGGAGAGACCCAGTACTTC. It is translated as CASSQDRTSGGETQYF.

The chain recombines TRBV4-1 with TRBJ1-2; D possibly corresponds to TRBD1 (5 bases). Germline-derived CDR1 and CDR2 are MGHRA and YSYEKL. The CDR3 totals 13 residues. The V end lost 2 bases, the J end lost 4 bases, and 8 bases lay between the germline ends. The CDR3 protein is CASSQTGAYGYTF. The CDR3 DNA follows: TGCGCCAGCAGCCAAACCGGGGCCTATGGCTACACCTTC.

This clone was found a few times. The chain joins TRBV19 to TRBJ1-5, with a possible D match to TRBD1 (6 bases). CDR1 and CDR2 (germline): LNHDA, SQIVND (reference sequence). V gave up 6 bases and J gave up 0 bases, with 12 bases separating them. The CDR3 runs 15 residues. Written as DNA, the CDR3 is TGTGCCAGTAGCCCTACAGGGTATAGCAATCAGCCCCAGCATTTT. Amino acids: CASSPTGYSNQPQHF.

In this sample, this clone turned up once. This sequence joins TRBV6-5 and TRBJ2-2; perhaps TRBD1 as D (6 bases). Germline lookup yields CDR1 MNHEY and CDR2 SVGAGI. V dropped 0 bases and J dropped 13 bases, with 12 bases sitting between them. The CDR3 length is 13 residues. In DNA, the CDR3 is TGTGCCAGCAGTTACTCTGGGACATGGTTGCTGTTTTTT. Translating gives CASSYSGTWLLFF.

The chain carries TRBV4-3 and TRBJ1-1, with no clear D. The ends were cut back, 4 bases at V and 2 bases at J, with 11 bases in the middle. The CDR3 has 14 amino acids. Germline loops: CDR1 LGHNA, CDR2 YSLEER. Written as DNA, the CDR3 is TGCGCCAGCAGCCCCCGACCGTCCAACACTGAAGCTTTCTTT. This gives the protein CASSPRPSNTEAFF.